This T cell receptor beta chain comes out of a study of regulatory T cells in long-lasting Graves disease. Documented time point: newly diagnosed GD, antithyroid drugs for less than 3 months. Isolated PBMC RNA provided the starting material for the TCR library. This clonotype was observed many times. V lost 4 bases to trimming and J lost 6 bases; unmatched junction nucleotides: 3. CDR3 length: 13 residues. Germline loops: CDR1 SGHDT, CDR2 YYEEEE. With iRepertoire HTBI primers and Arm-PCR of CDR3 regions, TCR beta libraries were built. TCRdb independently ran MiXCR on the multiplex PCR reads; one entry per CDR3 protein. The table has roughly 420,000 distinct CDR3 sequences, about a sixth seen once; the top ten hold 20% to 25%.

The chain has TRBV5-6 and TRBJ1-5; 8 bases map to TRBD1. Source: peripheral blood mononuclear cells (PBMCs), taken at new diagnosis, from a patient treated with antithyroid drugs. This TCR derives from a female donor with Graves disease. Here the CDR3 reads CASSPGGRQPQHF. The DNA for the CDR3 is TGTGCCAGCAGCCCAGGGGGCCGTCAGCCCCAGCATTTT.